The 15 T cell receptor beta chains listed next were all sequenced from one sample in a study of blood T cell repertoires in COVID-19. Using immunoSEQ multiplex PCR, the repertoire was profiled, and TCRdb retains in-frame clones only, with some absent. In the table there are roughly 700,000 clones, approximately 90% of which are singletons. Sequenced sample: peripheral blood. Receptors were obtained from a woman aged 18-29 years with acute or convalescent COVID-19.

The CDR3 coding sequence is TGTGCCAGCAGCCCGGTGGCAGCGGGGCGGTCTGAGCAGTTCTTC. Protein product: CASSPVAAGRSEQFF. The chain employs TRBV13 and TRBJ2-1, with 7 nucleotides matching TRBD2. CDR1 PRHDT and CDR2 FYEKMQ come from the germline V gene (reference sequence). The CDR3 is 15 residues long. J gave up 9 bases and V 5 bases, and 13 bases lay outside the gene matches.

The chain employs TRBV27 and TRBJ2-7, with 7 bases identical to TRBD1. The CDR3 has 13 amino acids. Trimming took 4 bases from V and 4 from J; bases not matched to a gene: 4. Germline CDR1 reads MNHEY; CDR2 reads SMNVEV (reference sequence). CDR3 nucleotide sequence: TGTGCCAGCAGTTCGGGACAGTGGTACGAGCAGTACTTC. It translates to CASSSGQWYEQYF.

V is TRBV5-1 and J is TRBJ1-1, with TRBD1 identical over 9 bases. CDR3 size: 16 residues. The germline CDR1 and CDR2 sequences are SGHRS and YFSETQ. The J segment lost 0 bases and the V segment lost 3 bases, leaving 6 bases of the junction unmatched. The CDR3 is CASSWRDRVVNTEAFF. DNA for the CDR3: TGCGCCAGCAGCTGGAGGGACAGGGTCGTGAACACTGAAGCTTTCTTT.

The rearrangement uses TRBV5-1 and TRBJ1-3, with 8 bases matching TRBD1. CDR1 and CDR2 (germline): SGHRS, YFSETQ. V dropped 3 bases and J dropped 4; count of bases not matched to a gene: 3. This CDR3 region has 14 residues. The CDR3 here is CASSWTGFGNTIYF. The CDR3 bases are TGCGCCAGCAGCTGGACAGGGTTCGGAAACACCATATATTTT.

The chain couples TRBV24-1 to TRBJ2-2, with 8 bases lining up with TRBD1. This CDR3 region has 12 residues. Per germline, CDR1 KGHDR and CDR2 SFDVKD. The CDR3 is CAAGGSTGELFF. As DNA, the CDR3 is TGTGCTGCAGGGGGCTCCACCGGGGAGCTGTTTTTT.

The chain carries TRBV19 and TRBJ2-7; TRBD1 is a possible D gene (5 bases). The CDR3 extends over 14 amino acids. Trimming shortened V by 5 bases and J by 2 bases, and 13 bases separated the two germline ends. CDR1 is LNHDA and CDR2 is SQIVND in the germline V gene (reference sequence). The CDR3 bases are TGTGCCAGTAGTTCTAGGACGGACACCTACGAGCAGTACTTC. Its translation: CASSSRTDTYEQYF.

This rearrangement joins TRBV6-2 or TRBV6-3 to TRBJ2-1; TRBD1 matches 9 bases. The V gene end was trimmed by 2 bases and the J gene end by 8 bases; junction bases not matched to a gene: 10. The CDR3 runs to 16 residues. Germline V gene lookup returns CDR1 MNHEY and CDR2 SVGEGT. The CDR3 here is CASSYRRDREGDEQFF. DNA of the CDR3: TGTGCCAGCAGTTACCGCCGGGACAGGGAGGGCGATGAGCAGTTCTTC.

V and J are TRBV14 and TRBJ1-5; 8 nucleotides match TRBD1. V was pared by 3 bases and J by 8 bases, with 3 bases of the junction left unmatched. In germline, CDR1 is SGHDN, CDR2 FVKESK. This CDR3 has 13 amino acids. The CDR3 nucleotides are TGTGCCAGCAGCCAGACAGGGGAAGAGCCCCAGCATTTT. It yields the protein CASSQTGEEPQHF.

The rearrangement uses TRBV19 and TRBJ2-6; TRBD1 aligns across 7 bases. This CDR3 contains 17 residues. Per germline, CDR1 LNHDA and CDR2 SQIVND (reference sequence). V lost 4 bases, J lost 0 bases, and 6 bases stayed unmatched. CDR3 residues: CASSRGTATSGANVLTF. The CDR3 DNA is TGTGCCAGTAGTAGGGGGACAGCTACCTCTGGGGCCAACGTCCTGACTTTC.

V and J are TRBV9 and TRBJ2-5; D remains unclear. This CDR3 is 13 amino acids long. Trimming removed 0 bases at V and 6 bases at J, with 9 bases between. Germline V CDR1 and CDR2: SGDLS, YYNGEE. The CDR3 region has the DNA TGTGCCAGCAGCGTAGTTGAGAGCCAGACCCAGTACTTC. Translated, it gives CASSVVESQTQYF.

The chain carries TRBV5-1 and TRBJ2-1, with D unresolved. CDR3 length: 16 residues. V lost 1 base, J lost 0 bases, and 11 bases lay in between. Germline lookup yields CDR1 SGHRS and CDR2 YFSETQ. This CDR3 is CASSLTPFSSYNEQFF. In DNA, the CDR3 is TGCGCCAGCAGCTTGACGCCCTTTAGCTCCTACAATGAGCAGTTCTTC.

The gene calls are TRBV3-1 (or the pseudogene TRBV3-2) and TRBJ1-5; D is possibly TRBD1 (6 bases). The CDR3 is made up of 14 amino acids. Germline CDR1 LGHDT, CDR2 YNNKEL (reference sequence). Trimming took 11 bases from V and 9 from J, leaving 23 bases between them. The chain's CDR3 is CAEVTGPLKGPQHF. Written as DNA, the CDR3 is TGTGCCGAGGTGACAGGACCCCTTAAGGGGCCCCAGCATTTT.

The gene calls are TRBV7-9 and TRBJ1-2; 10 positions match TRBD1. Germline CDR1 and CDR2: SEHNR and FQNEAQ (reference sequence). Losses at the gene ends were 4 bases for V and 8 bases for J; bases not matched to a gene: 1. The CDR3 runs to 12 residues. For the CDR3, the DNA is TGTGCCAGCAGCTGGACAGGGGGAGGCTACACCTTC. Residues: CASSWTGGGYTF. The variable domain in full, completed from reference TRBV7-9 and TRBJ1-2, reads DTGVSQNPRHKITKRGQNVTFRCDPISEHNRLYWYRQTLGQGPEFLTYFQNEAQLEKSRLLSDRFSAERPKGSFSTLEIQRTEQGDSAMYLCASSWTGGGYTFGSGTRLTVV.

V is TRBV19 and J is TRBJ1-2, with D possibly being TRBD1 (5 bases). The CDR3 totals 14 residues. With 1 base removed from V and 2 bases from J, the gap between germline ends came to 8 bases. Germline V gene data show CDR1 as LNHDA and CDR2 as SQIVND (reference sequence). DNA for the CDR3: TGTGCCAGTAGTATAGCAGGGATCAACTATGGCTACACCTTC. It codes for CASSIAGINYGYTF.

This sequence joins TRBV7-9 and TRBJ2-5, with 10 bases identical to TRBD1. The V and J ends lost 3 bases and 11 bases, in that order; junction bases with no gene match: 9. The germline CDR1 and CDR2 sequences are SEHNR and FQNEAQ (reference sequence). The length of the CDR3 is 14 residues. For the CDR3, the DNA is TGTGCCAGCAGCTTCCCGGACAGGGGGGAAATTCAGTACTTC. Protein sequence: CASSFPDRGEIQYF.